This T cell receptor (beta chain) was found in a study of blood T cell repertoires in COVID-19. Study-wide context: PBMCs, B-cell-depleted T cells, or T cells provided the cDNA or gDNA that made up the material.

This CDR3 has 15 amino acids. CDR1 and CDR2 (germline): WSHSY, SAAADI. V trimming: 3 bases; J trimming: 6 bases; junction bases outside the gene matches: 5. The table came from immunoSEQ multiplex PCR; TCRdb's copy has only in-frame clones and leaves some out. This table holds 200,000 to 300,000 clones, 88% found once. The sample was PBMCs or T cells enriched from blood (not recorded which). The receptor was derived from a woman aged 40 to 50 with acute COVID-19. The chain couples TRBV10-2 to TRBJ1-6, with 7 bases identical to TRBD1. This chain's CDR3 is CASSEQGLRNSPLHF. CDR3 in DNA: TGCGCCAGCAGTGAACAGGGGTTACGTAATTCACCCCTCCACTTT.